The 18 T cell receptor beta chains below were found in one sample sequenced in a study of early T cells in non-severe SARS-CoV-2 infection. Each CDR3 protein is one row after TCRdb ran MiXCR on the 5' RACE reads. Of 65,000 to 95,000 distinct CDR3 sequences in the sample, more than 4% were seen once. Material: whole blood, obtained at baseline. The receptor set was obtained from an adult who was a healthcare worker with PCR-confirmed SARS-CoV-2 infection or an uninfected control (not recorded which).

This clonotype was counted between two and nine times. The chain uses TRBV7-9 and TRBJ2-7; D is undetermined. Germline CDR1 is SEHNR and CDR2 is FQNEAQ (reference sequence). The CDR3 sequence is 11 residues long. V was trimmed by 0 bases and J by 6 bases, leaving 3 bases between them. This chain's CDR3 is CASSLAREQYF. As DNA, the CDR3 is TGTGCCAGCAGCTTAGCCCGCGAGCAGTACTTC.

This clonotype was detected a few times. The V gene is TRBV5-4, the J gene TRBJ2-3, with 11 bases matching TRBD1. V shed 3 bases, J shed 5 bases, and the junction held 5 bases outside the gene matches. The germline gives CDR1 SGHNT, CDR2 YYREEE (reference sequence). CDR3 size: 15 residues. The CDR3 protein is CASSSDRGQGDTQYF. In DNA form, the CDR3 reads TGTGCCAGCAGCTCGGACAGGGGGCAGGGAGATACGCAGTATTTT.

The table lists this clonotype with many counts. The V call is TRBV7-6, the J call TRBJ2-2; D remains unclear. V dropped 1 base and J dropped 6 bases, with 6 bases sitting between them. Germline lookup yields CDR1 SGHVS and CDR2 FNYEAQ. This CDR3 contains 13 residues. CDR3: CASSLGKPGELFF. The CDR3 DNA reads TGTGCCAGCAGCTTAGGGAAGCCCGGGGAGCTGTTTTTT.

There are many counts of this clonotype. The V gene is TRBV4-1, the J gene TRBJ1-6; D perhaps matches TRBD1 (5 bases). In germline, CDR1 is MGHRA, CDR2 YSYEKL. The V end lost 4 bases, the J end lost 9 bases, and 16 bases lay between the germline ends. The length of the CDR3 is 15 residues. The CDR3 DNA follows: TGCGCCAGCAGCCTATCGGAACAGGCGGGTTCACCCCTCCACTTT. The encoded protein is CASSLSEQAGSPLHF.

This clonotype occurred many times. The chain combines TRBV20-1 with TRBJ2-5; 7 positions match TRBD1. V lost 7 bases and J lost 3; bases outside the gene matches: 8. CDR1 DFQATT and CDR2 SNEGSKA come from the germline V gene (reference sequence). The CDR3 is made up of 13 amino acids. This CDR3 reads CSGRDSLKETQYF. The DNA of the CDR3 is TGCAGTGGCAGGGACAGCCTGAAAGAGACCCAGTACTTC.

This clonotype was seen many times. This chain uses TRBV12-3 or TRBV12-4 with TRBJ2-1, with 8 bases lining up with TRBD1. The CDR3 has 14 amino acids. The trim removed 2 bases at V and 10 bases at J, leaving 7 bases unmatched. This CDR3 reads CASSLLQGAGEQFF. In nucleotides, the CDR3 is TGTGCCAGCAGTTTACTCCAGGGGGCGGGGGAGCAGTTCTTC.

This clonotype came up many times. The J gene is TRBJ2-2, the V gene TRBV5-1; D call uncertain. This CDR3 comprises 15 residues. Trimming shortened V by 0 bases and J by 1 base, and 7 bases separated the two germline ends. The germline V gene has CDR1 SGHRS and CDR2 YFSETQ. The CDR3 is CASSLAAMNTGELFF. The CDR3 bases are TGCGCCAGCAGCTTGGCCGCGATGAACACCGGGGAGCTGTTTTTT.

This clonotype showed up many times. V gene TRBV27 combines with J gene TRBJ1-2; TRBD1 aligns across 11 bases. The CDR3 extends over 13 amino acids. V dropped 6 bases and J dropped 6; count of bases not matched to a gene: 3. Looked up from germline, CDR1 is MNHEY and CDR2 is SMNVEV (reference sequence). The CDR3 is CASRRDRGNGYTF. CDR3 DNA: TGTGCCAGCAGGAGGGACAGGGGGAATGGCTACACCTTC.

In this sample, this clonotype turned up many times. The chain combines TRBV7-8 with TRBJ2-2; D unclear. Trimming left V 3 bases short and J 5 bases short, with 7 bases between. Per germline, CDR1 SGHVS and CDR2 FQNEAQ. The CDR3 runs to 13 residues. CDR3 residues: CASSFGVTGELFF. CDR3 bases: TGTGCCAGCAGCTTTGGGGTTACCGGGGAGCTGTTTTTT.

This sequence joins TRBV20-1 and TRBJ2-1; D unresolved. Trimming took off 6 bases at V and 4 bases at J, with 19 bases between the two ends. The CDR3 is 15 amino acids. Per germline, CDR1 DFQATT and CDR2 SNEGSKA (reference sequence). In nucleotides, the CDR3 is TGCAGTGCAAACCCACGACTCCCCCCGTACAATGAGCAGTTCTTC. Translation gives CSANPRLPPYNEQFF.

In this sample, this clonotype turned up many times. The chain's CDR3 is CSSVGGDYNEQFF. The CDR3 DNA follows: TGCAGCTCTGTTGGGGGTGATTACAATGAGCAGTTCTTC. The rearrangement links TRBV29-1 to TRBJ2-1; D may correspond to TRBD1 or TRBD2 (5 bases each). The germline gives CDR1 SQVTM, CDR2 ANQGSEA. Trimming took 8 bases from V and 4 from J, leaving 15 bases between them. The CDR3 is made up of 13 amino acids.

As for this clonotype: This may stem from a read error, because a much larger clone lies one nucleotide away. The chain is built from TRBV28 and TRBJ1-2; unclear D gene. The CDR3 consists of 10 residues. Germline V gene sequence: CDR1 MDHEN, CDR2 SYDVKM. The CDR3 region is CTSGFYGYTF. The CDR3 DNA reads as TGTACCAGCGGGTTCTATGGCTACACCTTC.

This clonotype was seen more than once but under ten times. V gene TRBV27 combines with J gene TRBJ2-5; D is undetermined. The V gene's germline CDR1 is MNHEY and CDR2 SMNVEV (reference sequence). The CDR3 runs to 15 residues. Trimming pared 0 bases from V and 0 bases from J, leaving 8 bases between. The chain's CDR3 is CASSLSLSYQETQYF. CDR3 nucleotide sequence: TGTGCCAGCAGTTTATCTCTTTCGTACCAAGAGACCCAGTACTTC.

In this sample, this clonotype turned up many times. This chain uses TRBV11-3 with TRBJ1-2; TRBD1 might be the D (6 bases). The V and J ends lost 5 bases and 2 bases respectively, with 12 bases between them. CDR1 is SGHNT, CDR2 YENEEA, per germline. The CDR3 is 14 amino acids. The CDR3 here is CASSPRTANYGYTF. CDR3 DNA sequence: TGTGCCAGCAGCCCAAGGACAGCGAACTATGGCTACACCTTC.

This clonotype showed up many times. The V call is TRBV4-1, the J call TRBJ2-1; 7 nucleotides align to TRBD2. The CDR3 length is 14 residues. Germline trimming cut 4 bases from V and 8 bases from J; bases unmatched to any gene: 8. Germline CDR1 and CDR2: MGHRA and YSYEKL. CDR3 loop: CASSPGTNSDEQFF. Written as DNA, the CDR3 is TGCGCCAGCAGCCCAGGGACTAATAGCGATGAGCAGTTCTTC.

This clonotype was seen at least ten times. J is TRBJ2-1 and V is TRBV5-4, with TRBD1 matching 10 bases. V trimming: 3 bases; J trimming: 7 bases; junction bases outside the gene matches: 7. CDR3 length: 15 amino acids. Germline V gene lookup returns CDR1 SGHNT and CDR2 YYREEE (reference sequence). CDR3 loop: CASSSPGQGPNEQFF. CDR3 in DNA: TGTGCCAGCAGCTCACCGGGACAGGGGCCAAATGAGCAGTTCTTC.

V gene TRBV7-3 combines with J gene TRBJ1-2; the D gene is possibly TRBD1 (5 bases). CDR3 length: 17 amino acids. V dropped 5 bases and J dropped 3 bases, with 22 bases sitting between them. CDR1 is SGHTA, CDR2 FQGTGA, per germline. CDR3 bases: TGTGCCAGCAGCGCCAGCGGGACCCCTGACGGAGACTATGGCTACACCTTC. Its translation is CASSASGTPDGDYGYTF.

There are a few counts of this clonotype. V gene TRBV28 combines with J gene TRBJ2-7, with 9 bases matching TRBD1. CDR1 MDHEN and CDR2 SYDVKM come from the germline V gene. Trimming took 5 bases from V and 4 from J; bases not matched to a gene: 6. The CDR3 extends over 14 amino acids. The CDR3 sequence is CASSHGTGRYEQYF. Here the CDR3 DNA reads TGTGCCAGCAGTCACGGGACAGGGAGGTACGAGCAGTACTTC.